The clone carrying this T cell receptor (beta chain) was seen many times. The target antigen is unknown. Via MiXCR, TCRdb re-called the 5' RACE reads, giving one row per CDR3 protein. The sample lists some 250,000 distinct CDR3 sequences, 24% seen once, with roughly 0.67% in the top ten. The V end lost 3 bases, the J end lost 10 bases, and 13 bases lay between the germline ends. The CDR3 sequence is 12 residues long. CDR1 and CDR2 from the germline V gene are DFQATT and SNEGSKA (reference sequence). These data are taken from a study of CD8 T cells in ankylosing spondylitis. Notes on the study in general: A motif in TCR beta, a set of roughly 8 highly homologous variants, appeared characteristic of ankylosing spondylitis blood. There was reportedly significant enrichment of clones that were disease-linked in matched ankylosing spondylitis synovial fluid.

This clonotype was sampled from a male donor with ankylosing spondylitis or in good health (not recorded which). V is TRBV20-1 and J is TRBJ2-1; a possible D gene is TRBD2 (6 bases). Sequences were obtained from blood, either unsorted or a sorted T cell fraction (not recorded which). As DNA, the CDR3 is TGCAGTGCTAGGCCAGCGGGTCTCGAGCAGTTCTTC. Encoded protein: CSARPAGLEQFF.